These 23 T cell receptor beta chains were sequenced from one sample in a study of T cells in localized non-small cell lung cancer. The repertoire was sequenced with immunoSEQ multiplex PCR; TCRdb's copy has only in-frame clones and lacks some. Of about 24,000 clones in the sample, 92% were seen once. The sequences come from peripheral blood, collected before any cancer treatment. The receptors derive from a man aged 35 to 69 with stage III squamous cell lung carcinoma.

This chain links TRBV5-4 with TRBJ2-5; D is perhaps TRBD1 (6 bases). This CDR3 has 13 amino acids. Germline values: CDR1 SGHNT, CDR2 YYREEE (reference sequence). Deletions cut 4 bases from V and 5 bases from J, with 12 bases between. The CDR3 coding sequence is TGTGCCAGCAGCCCAGGGGAAGCGGAGACCCAGTACTTC. Translation gives CASSPGEAETQYF. The whole variable domain, filled in from reference TRBV5-4 and TRBJ2-5, reads ETGVTQSPTHLIKTRGQQVTLRCSSQSGHNTVSWYQQALGQGPQFIFQYYREEENGRGNFPPRFSGLQFPNYSSELNVNALELDDSALYLCASSPGEAETQYFGPGTRLLVL.

V is TRBV7-9 and J is TRBJ1-3; D is uncertain. Trimming took 1 base from V and 0 from J, leaving 7 bases between them. This CDR3 contains 15 residues. Per the germline V gene, CDR1 is SEHNR and CDR2 is FQNEAQ (reference sequence). The CDR3 region is CASSLGPNSGNTIYF. The DNA of the CDR3 is TGTGCCAGCAGCTTAGGACCTAACTCTGGAAACACCATATATTTT.

The chain couples TRBV5-6 to TRBJ1-6; TRBD1 matches at 7 bases. After removal of 3 bases from V and 7 bases from J, the junction contained 10 bases not matched to a gene. In germline, CDR1 is SGHDT, CDR2 YYEEEE. The length of the CDR3 is 16 residues. Written as DNA, the CDR3 is TGTGCCAGCAGCTATATTAGACCGGGACAGAATTCACCCCTCCACTTT. Protein product: CASSYIRPGQNSPLHF. The entire variable domain, with the rest obtained from reference TRBV5-6 and TRBJ1-6, is as follows: DAGVTQSPTHLIKTRGQQVTLRCSPKSGHDTVSWYQQALGQGPQFIFQYYEEEERQRGNFPDRFSGHQFPNYSSELNVNALLLGDSALYLCASSYIRPGQNSPLHFGNGTRLTVT.

This chain joins TRBV27 and TRBJ2-2; a possible D gene is TRBD1 (6 bases). CDR1 and CDR2 from the germline V gene are MNHEY and SMNVEV (reference sequence). The CDR3 loop spans 14 amino acids. Trimming shortened V by 4 bases and J by 4 bases, and 10 bases separated the two germline ends. CDR3 DNA: TGTGCCAGCAGTTCTAGGGGGTCCACCGGGGAGCTGTTTTTT. It translates to CASSSRGSTGELFF.

This clone was detected once. The V and J genes are TRBV6-6 and TRBJ1-6; D perhaps matches TRBD1 (5 bases). The CDR3 totals 14 residues. Looked up from germline, CDR1 is MNHNY and CDR2 is SVGAGI (reference sequence). V dropped 7 bases and J dropped 8 bases, with 15 bases sitting between them. The CDR3 protein is CASTYRTTDSPLHF. Here the CDR3 DNA reads TGTGCCAGCACCTACAGGACAACTGATTCACCCCTCCACTTT.

The chain recombines TRBV6-5 with TRBJ1-6, with 11 bases identical to TRBD1. The CDR3 is 15 amino acids. Germline trimming cut 5 bases from V and 10 bases from J; bases unmatched to any gene: 7. Germline V gene lookup returns CDR1 MNHEY and CDR2 SVGAGI. CDR3 residues: CASSNPGQGGSPLHF. CDR3 nucleotide sequence: TGTGCCAGCAGTAACCCGGGACAGGGGGGATCACCCCTCCACTTT.

The chain joins TRBV7-9 to TRBJ1-6; the match to TRBD1 covers 8 bases. Germline assignment: CDR1 SEHNR and CDR2 FQNEAQ (reference sequence). CDR3 length: 15 residues. V gave up 5 bases and J gave up 9 bases; unmatched junction bases: 9. The CDR3 loop reads CASSVRDRIPSPLHF. CDR3 coding DNA: TGTGCCAGCAGCGTCCGGGACAGGATTCCTTCACCCCTCCACTTT.

The chain couples TRBV10-3 to TRBJ2-6; no firm D call. With 5 bases removed from V and 1 base from J, the gap between germline ends came to 6 bases. The CDR3 has 14 residues. Germline values: CDR1 ENHRY, CDR2 SYGVKD. Here the CDR3 DNA reads TGTGCCATCAGTTCAACGTCTGGGGCCAACGTCCTGACTTTC. Its protein product is CAISSTSGANVLTF.

V and J are TRBV5-4 and TRBJ2-3, with D unclear. Between the trimmed V and J ends, which lost 2 bases and 2 bases, there was a span of 9 bases. This CDR3 region has 14 residues. The germline CDR1 and CDR2 sequences are SGHNT and YYREEE (reference sequence). The CDR3 here is CASSFSELTDTQYF. CDR3 DNA sequence: TGTGCCAGCAGCTTCAGCGAGCTCACAGATACGCAGTATTTT.

V and J are TRBV4-1 and TRBJ1-2; D possibly corresponds to TRBD1 (5 bases). The ends were cut back, 2 bases at V and 1 base at J, with 14 bases in the middle. The CDR3 has 16 residues. Looked up from germline, CDR1 is MGHRA and CDR2 is YSYEKL. The CDR3 protein is CASSQPTAGGNYGYTF. CDR3 nucleotide sequence: TGCGCCAGCAGCCAACCTACCGCGGGGGGTAACTATGGCTACACCTTC.

This chain links TRBV14 with TRBJ2-7; D not resolved. The CDR3 sequence is 14 residues long. With 3 bases removed from V and 4 bases from J, the gap between germline ends came to 13 bases. Germline V gene lookup returns CDR1 SGHDN and CDR2 FVKESK. CDR3 nucleotides: TGTGCCAGCAGCCAGGGCCCCTATAGATACGAGCAGTACTTC. This translates into CASSQGPYRYEQYF. Supplemented by reference TRBV14 and TRBJ2-7, the full variable domain reads EAGVTQFPSHSVIEKGQTVTLRCDPISGHDNLYWYRRVMGKEIKFLLHFVKESKQDESGMPNNRFLAERTGGTYSTLKVQPAELEDSGVYFCASSQGPYRYEQYFGPGTRLTVT.

The chain recombines TRBV2 with TRBJ1-1; the D is unclear. Germline assignment: CDR1 SNHLY and CDR2 FYNNEI. The CDR3 loop spans 13 amino acids. The V gene lost 8 bases and the J gene lost 0 bases, with 10 bases spanning the gap. The CDR3 DNA follows: TGTGCCAGCGCCCGGGATTTGAACACTGAAGCTTTCTTT. It translates to CASARDLNTEAFF.

The gene calls are TRBV18 and TRBJ2-7, with TRBD1 matching 7 bases. CDR1 and CDR2 from the germline V gene are KGHSH and LQKENI. The CDR3 covers 14 residues. With V trimmed by 8 bases and J by 0 bases, 7 bases remained unmatched. DNA for the CDR3: TGTGCCAGCACGCAGGACAGGAGCTCCTACGAGCAGTACTTC. Its translation: CASTQDRSSYEQYF.

The genes are TRBV7-2 and TRBJ1-1; D may be TRBD1 (5 bases). The CDR3 spans 12 residues. V lost 5 bases and J lost 10, with 14 bases in between. Germline CDR1 SGHTA, CDR2 FQGNSA. The CDR3 nucleotides are TGTGCCAGCAGCCCCCGGGGGAAGGTAGCTTTCTTT. Amino acids: CASSPRGKVAFF. Looking up the rest from reference TRBV7-2 and TRBJ1-1 gives the full variable domain: GAGVSQSPSNKVTEKGKDVELRCDPISGHTALYWYRQSLGQGLEFLIYFQGNSAPDKSGLPSDRFSAERTGGSVSTLTIQRTQQEDSAVYLCASSPRGKVAFFGQGTRLTVV.

The chain couples TRBV30 to TRBJ1-5, with a possible D match to TRBD1 (5 bases). The CDR3 is 14 residues long. V was pared by 0 bases and J by 2 bases, with 8 bases between. Germline V gene data show CDR1 as GTSNPN and CDR2 as SVGIG (reference sequence). The CDR3 loop reads CAWSVKGGNQPQHF. Here the CDR3 DNA reads TGTGCCTGGAGTGTTAAAGGGGGCAATCAGCCCCAGCATTTT.

V usage is TRBV19 and J usage is TRBJ2-1, with D possibly TRBD2 on 6 matching bases. CDR1 and CDR2 (germline): LNHDA, SQIVND (reference sequence). The CDR3 runs to 15 residues. With 2 bases removed from V and 3 bases from J, the gap between germline ends came to 11 bases. The CDR3: CASSIFGGVYNEQFF. The CDR3, as DNA: TGTGCCAGTAGTATATTCGGGGGAGTCTACAATGAGCAGTTCTTC.

The V gene is TRBV4-3, the J gene TRBJ2-6; D gene unclear. This CDR3 contains 16 residues. V lost 5 bases to trimming and J lost 0 bases, with 11 bases between them. Germline CDR1 reads LGHNA; CDR2 reads YSLEER. The CDR3 sequence is CASSTAGTSGANVLTF. The CDR3 DNA follows: TGCGCCAGCAGCACGGCAGGCACCTCTGGGGCCAACGTCCTGACTTTC.

This chain joins TRBV14 and TRBJ1-4; no definite D call. The CDR3 loop spans 13 amino acids. V lost 4 bases and J lost 8, with 11 bases in between. Germline CDR1 SGHDN, CDR2 FVKESK. CDR3 region: CASSLLAGEKLFF. The DNA for the CDR3 is TGTGCCAGCAGCCTCCTCGCCGGGGAAAAACTGTTTTTT.

This chain's CDR3 is CASSSPDRRGNIQYF. The CDR3 nucleotides read TGTGCCAGCAGCTCCCCGGACAGGCGAGGAAACATTCAGTACTTC. The chain has TRBV7-9 and TRBJ2-4; the match to TRBD1 covers 7 bases. The CDR3 is 15 residues long. In germline, CDR1 is SEHNR, CDR2 FQNEAQ (reference sequence). The trim removed 4 bases at V and 6 bases at J, leaving 9 bases unmatched.

The chain employs TRBV6-1 and TRBJ2-1; 9 bases map to TRBD2. This CDR3 has 15 amino acids. Germline assignment: CDR1 MNHNS and CDR2 SASEGT. With V trimmed by 2 bases and J by 4 bases, 3 bases remained unmatched. Written as DNA, the CDR3 is TGTGCCAGCAGTGAACTAGCGGGACTTTACAATGAGCAGTTCTTC. As protein: CASSELAGLYNEQFF.

V gene TRBV5-4 combines with J gene TRBJ2-3; 7 bases fit TRBD1. Germline-derived CDR1 and CDR2 are SGHNT and YYREEE (reference sequence). Unmatched junction bases numbered 4, after V lost 4 bases and J lost 5 bases. The CDR3 runs 13 residues. CDR3 amino acids: CASSQSGGDTQYF. CDR3 bases: TGTGCCAGCAGCCAATCAGGGGGAGATACGCAGTATTTT.

The chain uses TRBV7-9 and TRBJ1-5; 12 positions agree with TRBD1. Germline assignment: CDR1 SEHNR and CDR2 FQNEAQ (reference sequence). J lost 8 bases, V lost 3 bases, and 8 bases had no gene match. This CDR3 is 16 amino acids long. CDR3 sequence reads: CASSFTGTGGFEPQHF. The CDR3 nucleotides are TGTGCCAGCAGCTTCACCGGGACAGGGGGCTTTGAGCCCCAGCATTTT.

The V gene is TRBV30, the J gene TRBJ2-1, with 9 bases identical to TRBD2. The CDR3 is 14 residues long. V lost 4 bases to trimming and J lost 7 bases; unmatched junction nucleotides: 8. Germline CDR1 GTSNPN, CDR2 SVGIG (reference sequence). This CDR3 reads CAWNVQAGGNEQFF. The DNA for the CDR3 is TGTGCCTGGAATGTGCAAGCGGGAGGTAATGAGCAGTTCTTC.